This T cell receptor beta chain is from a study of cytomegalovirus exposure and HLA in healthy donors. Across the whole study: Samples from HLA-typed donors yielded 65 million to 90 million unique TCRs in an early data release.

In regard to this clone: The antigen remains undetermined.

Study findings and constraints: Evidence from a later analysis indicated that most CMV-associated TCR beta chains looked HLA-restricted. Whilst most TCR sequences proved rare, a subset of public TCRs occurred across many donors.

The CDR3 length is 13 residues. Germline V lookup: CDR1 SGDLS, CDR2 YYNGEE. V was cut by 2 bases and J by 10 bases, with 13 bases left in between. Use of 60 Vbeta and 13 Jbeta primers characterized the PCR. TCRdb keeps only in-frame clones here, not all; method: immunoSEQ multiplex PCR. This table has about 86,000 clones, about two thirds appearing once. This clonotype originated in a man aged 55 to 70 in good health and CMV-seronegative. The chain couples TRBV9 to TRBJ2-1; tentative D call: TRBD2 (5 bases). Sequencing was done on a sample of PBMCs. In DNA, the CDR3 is TGTGCCAGCAGCGTGTCGGGGATCGGGGAGCAGTTCTTC. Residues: CASSVSGIGEQFF.